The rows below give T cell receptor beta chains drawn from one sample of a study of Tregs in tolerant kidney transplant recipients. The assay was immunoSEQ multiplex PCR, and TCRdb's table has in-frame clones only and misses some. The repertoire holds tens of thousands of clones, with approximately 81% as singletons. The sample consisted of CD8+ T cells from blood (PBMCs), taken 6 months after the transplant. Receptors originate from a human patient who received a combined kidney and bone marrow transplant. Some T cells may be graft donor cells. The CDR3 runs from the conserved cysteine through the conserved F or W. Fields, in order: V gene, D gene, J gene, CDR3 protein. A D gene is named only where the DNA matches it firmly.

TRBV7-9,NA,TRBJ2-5,CASSTRTDRTRETQYF
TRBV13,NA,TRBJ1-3,CASSLAVSGNTIYF
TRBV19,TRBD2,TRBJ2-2,CAATGGAAGELFF
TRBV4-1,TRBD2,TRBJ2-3,CASSLLAGGGDTQYF
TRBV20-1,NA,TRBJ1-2,CSARPGYGYTF
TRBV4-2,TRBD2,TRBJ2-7,CASSQGWPRLAGGSYEQYF
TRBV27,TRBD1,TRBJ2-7,CASSLLTGQGTYEQYF
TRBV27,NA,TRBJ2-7,CASSDSGGGYEQYF
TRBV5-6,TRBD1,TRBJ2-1,CASSLGQARAEQFF
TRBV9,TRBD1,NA,CASSPGDRAYEQYF
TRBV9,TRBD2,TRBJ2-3,CASSVASGGMADTQYF
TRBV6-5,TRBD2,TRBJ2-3,CASSGLAGADTQYF
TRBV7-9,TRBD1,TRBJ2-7,CASSLGGTGVYEQYF
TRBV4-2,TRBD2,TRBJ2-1,CASSPGTSGAVDEQFF
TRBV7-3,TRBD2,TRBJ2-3,CASSPGTSSTDTQYF
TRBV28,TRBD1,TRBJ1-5,CASVTGWSNQPQHF
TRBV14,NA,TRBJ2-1,CASSLYNEQFF
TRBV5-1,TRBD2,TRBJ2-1,CASSSTSGVYNEQFF
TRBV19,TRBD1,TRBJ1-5,CASKTTGGGNQPQHF
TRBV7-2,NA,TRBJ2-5,CASSPGGDLKETQYF
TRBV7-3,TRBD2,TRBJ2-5,CASSRGTSGKETQYF